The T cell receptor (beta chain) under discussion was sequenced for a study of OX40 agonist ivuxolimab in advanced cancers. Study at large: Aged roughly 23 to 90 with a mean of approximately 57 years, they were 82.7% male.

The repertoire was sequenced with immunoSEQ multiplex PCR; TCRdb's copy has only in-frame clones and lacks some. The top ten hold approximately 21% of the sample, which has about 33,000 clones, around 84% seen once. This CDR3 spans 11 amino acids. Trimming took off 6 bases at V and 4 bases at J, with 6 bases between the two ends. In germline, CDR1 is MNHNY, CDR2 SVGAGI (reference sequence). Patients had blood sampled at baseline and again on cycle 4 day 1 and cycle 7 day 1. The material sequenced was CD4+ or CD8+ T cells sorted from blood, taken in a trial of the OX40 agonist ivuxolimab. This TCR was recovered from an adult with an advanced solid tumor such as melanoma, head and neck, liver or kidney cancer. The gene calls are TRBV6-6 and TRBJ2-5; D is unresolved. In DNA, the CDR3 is TGTGCCAGCAGATCGGCAGAGACCCAGTACTTC. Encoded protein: CASRSAETQYF.